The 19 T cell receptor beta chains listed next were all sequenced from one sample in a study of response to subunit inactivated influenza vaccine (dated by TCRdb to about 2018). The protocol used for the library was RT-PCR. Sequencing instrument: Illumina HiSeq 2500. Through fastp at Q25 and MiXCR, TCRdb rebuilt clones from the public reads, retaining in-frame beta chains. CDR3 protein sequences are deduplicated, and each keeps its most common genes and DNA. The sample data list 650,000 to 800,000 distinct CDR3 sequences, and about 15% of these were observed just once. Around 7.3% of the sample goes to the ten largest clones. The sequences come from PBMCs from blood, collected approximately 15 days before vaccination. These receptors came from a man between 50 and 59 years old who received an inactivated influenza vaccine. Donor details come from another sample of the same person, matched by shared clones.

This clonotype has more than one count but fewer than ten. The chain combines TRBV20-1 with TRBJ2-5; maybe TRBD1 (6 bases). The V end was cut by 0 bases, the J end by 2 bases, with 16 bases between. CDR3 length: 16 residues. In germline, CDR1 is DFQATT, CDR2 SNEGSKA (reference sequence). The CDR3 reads CSARDRRVGGQETQYF. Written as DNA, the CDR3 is TGCAGTGCTAGAGATCGAAGGGTAGGGGGACAAGAGACCCAGTACTTC.

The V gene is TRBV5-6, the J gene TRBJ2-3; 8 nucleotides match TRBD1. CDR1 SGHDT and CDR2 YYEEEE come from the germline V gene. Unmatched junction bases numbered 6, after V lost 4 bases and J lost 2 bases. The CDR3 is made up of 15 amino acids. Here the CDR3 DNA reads TGTGCCAGCAGCGGAGGGACAGGAGACACAGATACGCAGTATTTT. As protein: CASSGGTGDTDTQYF.

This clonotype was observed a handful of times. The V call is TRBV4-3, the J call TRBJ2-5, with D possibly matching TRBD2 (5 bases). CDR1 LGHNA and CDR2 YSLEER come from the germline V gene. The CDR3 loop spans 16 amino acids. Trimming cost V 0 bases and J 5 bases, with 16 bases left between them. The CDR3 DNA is TGCGCCAGCAGCCAAGATCTAGGACTCGGAGCGGAGACCCAGTACTTC. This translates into CASSQDLGLGAETQYF.

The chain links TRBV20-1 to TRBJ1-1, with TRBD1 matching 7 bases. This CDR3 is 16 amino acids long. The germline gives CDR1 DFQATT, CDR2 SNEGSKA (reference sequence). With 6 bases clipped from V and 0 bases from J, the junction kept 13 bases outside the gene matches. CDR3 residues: CSAKPRTGLMNTEAFF. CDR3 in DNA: TGCAGTGCGAAACCAAGGACAGGACTCATGAACACTGAAGCTTTCTTT.

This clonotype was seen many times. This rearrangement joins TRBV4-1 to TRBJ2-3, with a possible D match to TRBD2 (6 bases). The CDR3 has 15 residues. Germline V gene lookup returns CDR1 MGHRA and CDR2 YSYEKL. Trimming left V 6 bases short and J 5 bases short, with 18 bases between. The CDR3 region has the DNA TGCGCCAGCAGTCGCGGAGGGCTATCTGGAGATACGCAGTATTTT. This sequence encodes CASSRGGLSGDTQYF.

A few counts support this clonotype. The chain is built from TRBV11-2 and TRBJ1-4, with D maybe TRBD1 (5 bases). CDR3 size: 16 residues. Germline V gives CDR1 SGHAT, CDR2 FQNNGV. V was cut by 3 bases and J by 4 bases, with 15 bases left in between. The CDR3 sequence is CASSFARDARNEKLFF. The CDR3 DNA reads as TGTGCCAGCAGCTTTGCGAGGGACGCACGTAATGAAAAACTGTTTTTT. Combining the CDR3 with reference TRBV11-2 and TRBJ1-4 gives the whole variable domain EAGVAQSPRYKIIEKRQSVAFWCNPISGHATLYWYQQILGQGPKLLIQFQNNGVVDDSQLPKDRFSAERLKGVDSTLKIQPAKLEDSAVYLCASSFARDARNEKLFFGSGTQLSVL.

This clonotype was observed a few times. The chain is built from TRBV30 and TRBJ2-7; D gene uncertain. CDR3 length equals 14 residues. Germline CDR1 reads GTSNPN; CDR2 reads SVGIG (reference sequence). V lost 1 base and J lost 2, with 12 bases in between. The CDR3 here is CAWSALQRTYEQYF. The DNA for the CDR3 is TGTGCCTGGAGTGCTTTGCAGCGAACCTACGAGCAGTACTTC. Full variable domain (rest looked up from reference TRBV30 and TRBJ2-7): SQTIHQWPATLVQPVGSPLSLECTVEGTSNPNLYWYRQAAGRGLQLLFYSVGIGQISSEVPQNLSASRPQDRQFILSSKKLLLSDSGFYLCAWSALQRTYEQYFGPGTRLTVT.

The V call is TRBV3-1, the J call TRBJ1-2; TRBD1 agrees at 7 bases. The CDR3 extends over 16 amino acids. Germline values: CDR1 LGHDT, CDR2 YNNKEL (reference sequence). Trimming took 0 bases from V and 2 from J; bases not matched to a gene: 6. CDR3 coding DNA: TGTGCCAGCAGCCAAGAATTGAGGGGGCTAAACTATGGCTACACCTTC. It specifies CASSQELRGLNYGYTF. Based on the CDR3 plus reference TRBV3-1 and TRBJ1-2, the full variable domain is DTAVSQTPKYLVTQMGNDKSIKCEQNLGHDTMYWYKQDSKKFLKIMFSYNNKELIINETVPNRFSPKSPDKAHLNLHINSLELGDSAVYFCASSQELRGLNYGYTFGSGTRLTVV.

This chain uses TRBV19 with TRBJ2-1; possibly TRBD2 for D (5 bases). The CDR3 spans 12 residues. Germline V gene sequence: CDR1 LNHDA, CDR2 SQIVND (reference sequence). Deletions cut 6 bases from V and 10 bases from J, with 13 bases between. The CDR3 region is CASSQNPGEQFF. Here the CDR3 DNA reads TGTGCCAGTAGCCAAAACCCGGGAGAGCAGTTCTTC.

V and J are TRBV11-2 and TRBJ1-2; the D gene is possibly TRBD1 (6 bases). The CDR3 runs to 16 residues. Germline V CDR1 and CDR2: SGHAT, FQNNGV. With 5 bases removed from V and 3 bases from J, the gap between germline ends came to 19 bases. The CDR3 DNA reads TGTGCCAGCAGCCCCTCCCGGGTAGGGGGGCACTATGGCTACACCTTC. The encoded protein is CASSPSRVGGHYGYTF.

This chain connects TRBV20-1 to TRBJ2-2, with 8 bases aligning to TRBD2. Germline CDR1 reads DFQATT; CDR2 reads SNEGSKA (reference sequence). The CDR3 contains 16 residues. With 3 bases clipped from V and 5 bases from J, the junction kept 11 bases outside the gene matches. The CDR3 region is CSASPRSGRGTGELFF. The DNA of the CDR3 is TGCAGTGCTAGCCCTAGGAGCGGGAGAGGGACCGGGGAGCTGTTTTTT.

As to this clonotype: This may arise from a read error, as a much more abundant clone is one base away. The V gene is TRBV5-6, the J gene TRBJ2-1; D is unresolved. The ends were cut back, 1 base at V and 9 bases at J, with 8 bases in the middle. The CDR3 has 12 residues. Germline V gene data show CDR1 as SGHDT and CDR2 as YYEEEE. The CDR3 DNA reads TGTGCCAGCAGCTTGCGAAACACTGAGCAGTTCTTC. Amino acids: CASSLRNTEQFF.

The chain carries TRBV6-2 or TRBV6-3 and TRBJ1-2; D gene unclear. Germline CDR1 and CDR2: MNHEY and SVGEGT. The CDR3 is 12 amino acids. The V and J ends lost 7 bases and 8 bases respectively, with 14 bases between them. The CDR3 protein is CASTRLGGGYTF. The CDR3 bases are TGTGCCAGCACCAGACTCGGAGGCGGCTACACCTTC.

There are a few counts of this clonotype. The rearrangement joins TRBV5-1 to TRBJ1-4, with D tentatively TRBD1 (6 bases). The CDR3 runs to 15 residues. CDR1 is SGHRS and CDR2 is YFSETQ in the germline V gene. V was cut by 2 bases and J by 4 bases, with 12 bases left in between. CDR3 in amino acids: CASSLRTDINEKLFF. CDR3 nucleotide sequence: TGCGCCAGCAGCTTACGGACAGACATTAATGAAAAACTGTTTTTT.

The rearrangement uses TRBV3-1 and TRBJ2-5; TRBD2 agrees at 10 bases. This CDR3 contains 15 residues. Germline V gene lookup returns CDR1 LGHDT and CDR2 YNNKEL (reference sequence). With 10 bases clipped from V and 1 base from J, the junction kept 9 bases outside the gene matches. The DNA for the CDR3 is TGTGCCACGGAAAGAAGACTAGCGGGCCAAGAGACCCAGTACTTC. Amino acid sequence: CATERRLAGQETQYF.

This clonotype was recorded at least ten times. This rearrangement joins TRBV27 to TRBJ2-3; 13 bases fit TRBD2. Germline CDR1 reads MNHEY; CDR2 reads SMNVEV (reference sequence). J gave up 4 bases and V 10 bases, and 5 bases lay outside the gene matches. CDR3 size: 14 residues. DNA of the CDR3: TGTGCCACCAGCGGACTAGCGGGAGCAGATACGCAGTATTTT. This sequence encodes CATSGLAGADTQYF.

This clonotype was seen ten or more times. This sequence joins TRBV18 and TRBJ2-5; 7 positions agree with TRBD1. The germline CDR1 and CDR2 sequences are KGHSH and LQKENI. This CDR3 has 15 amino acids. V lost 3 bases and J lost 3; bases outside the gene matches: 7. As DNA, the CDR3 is TGTGCCAGCTCACCTCCGGGACAGCAAAAAGAGACCCAGTACTTC. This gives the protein CASSPPGQQKETQYF.

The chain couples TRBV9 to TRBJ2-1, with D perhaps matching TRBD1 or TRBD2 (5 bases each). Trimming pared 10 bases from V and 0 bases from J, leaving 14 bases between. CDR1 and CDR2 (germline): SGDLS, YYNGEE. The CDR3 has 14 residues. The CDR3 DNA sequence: TGTGCCTCGGGGACGCAGAACTCCTACAATGAGCAGTTCTTC. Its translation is CASGTQNSYNEQFF. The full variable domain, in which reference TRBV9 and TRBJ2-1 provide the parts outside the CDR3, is DSGVTQTPKHLITATGQRVTLRCSPRSGDLSVYWYQQSLDQGLQFLIQYYNGEERAKGNILERFSAQQFPDLHSELNLSSLELGDSALYFCASGTQNSYNEQFFGPGTRLTVL.

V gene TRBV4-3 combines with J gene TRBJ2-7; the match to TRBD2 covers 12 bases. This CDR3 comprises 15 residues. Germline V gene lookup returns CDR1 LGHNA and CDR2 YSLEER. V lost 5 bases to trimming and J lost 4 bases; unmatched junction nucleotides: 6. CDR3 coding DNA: TGCGCCAGCAGCTCCCGACTAGCGGGGGTATACGAGCAGTACTTC. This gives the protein CASSSRLAGVYEQYF.